This T cell receptor (beta chain) stems from a study of blood T cell repertoires in COVID-19. In the study overall: PBMCs, B-cell-depleted T cells, or T cells provided the cDNA or gDNA that made up the material.

TCRdb keeps only in-frame clones here, not all; method: immunoSEQ multiplex PCR. The repertoire has 450,000 or so clones, 90% of them found once; the top ten carry more than 0.55%. Enrollees, about 18 to 100 years old, lived in roughly 24 US areas. Assignments of participants to cohorts depended upon their own reported clinical history. V lost 4 bases and J 5 bases, leaving 11 bases between the germline ends. The CDR3 runs 13 residues. From germline, CDR1 is SGHNT and CDR2 YENEEA. The sequenced material came from PBMCs or T cells enriched from blood (not recorded which). J is TRBJ2-5 and V is TRBV11-3; TRBD2 might be the D (6 bases). The source of this sequence is a man between 18 and 35 years old who had recovered from COVID-19. Written as DNA, the CDR3 is TGTGCCAGCAGCTCGAACGCGGGGGAGACCCAGTACTTC. Translation: CASSSNAGETQYF.